This TCR beta chain derives from a study of T cell changes during pregnancy in multiple sclerosis. This CDR3 is built from 14 residues. Per germline, CDR1 SGHTA and CDR2 FQGNSA. Losses at the gene ends were 5 bases for V and 2 bases for J; bases not matched to a gene: 5. This clone was observed a single time. Data came from immunoSEQ multiplex PCR; TCRdb stores just in-frame clones and leaves some out. This sample has more than 75,000 clones, with 90% to 95% found just once. The chain carries TRBV7-2 and TRBJ2-7; 8 positions match TRBD1. This TCR derives from a female donor with multiple sclerosis, enrolled in a pregnancy study. The source was peripheral blood, collected in the first trimester of pregnancy. The CDR3 protein is CASSRRDRTYEQYF. CDR3 nucleotides: TGTGCCAGCAGCCGCCGGGACAGGACCTACGAGCAGTACTTC.